This TCR beta chain was retrieved from a study of blood T cells in healthy people across ages. Study in general: Capture by template switching was about one barcoded beta molecule per two T cells. Regarding the study as a whole: Long-lived donors exceeded aged donors in naive CD4+ cells and diversity. The lack of PBMC sorting stopped any conclusive naive versus antigen-experienced comparison.

Donors ranged from about 6 to 90 years old and were healthy Caucasians in Russia. Germline values: CDR1 MGHRA, CDR2 YSYEKL. The CDR3 is 13 residues long. Alongside a J-beta primer mix, a sample-barcoded 5' primer served in a second PCR lasting roughly 7 to 11 cycles. TCRdb re-derived calls from the 5' RACE reads in MiXCR, one entry per CDR3 protein. The profile shows around 900,000 distinct CDR3 sequences, 51% of them singletons. Turning to this clonotype: What it binds is not known. A junction boundary mismatches the germline segment, possibly from a read error.

This chain uses TRBV4-1 with TRBJ2-7, with D possibly being TRBD1 (5 bases). The clonotype comes from an older woman in good health. Sequencing was carried out using blood. The DNA for the CDR3 is TGTGCCAGCAGCCAGGGCACCCCCTACGAGCAGTACTTC. Its translation is CASSQGTPYEQYF.